The clone carrying this TCR beta chain was detected only a few times. TCRdb used MiXCR to reprocess the PCR reads, holding one entry per CDR3 protein. The sample lists about 90,000 distinct CDR3 sequences; around 54% were seen once. V lost 1 base to trimming and J lost 3 bases, with 7 bases between them. CDR1 is SEHNR and CDR2 is FQNEAQ in the germline V gene (reference sequence). This CDR3 has 13 amino acids. This entry is derived from a study of CDR3 diversity in severe acne. The sample consisted of blood. The receptor's source is a male donor with severe acne vulgaris. The gene calls are TRBV7-9 and TRBJ2-7; no definite D call. The CDR3 bases are TGTGCCAGCAGCTTAGTCGATCACTACGAGCAGTACTTC. Encoded protein: CASSLVDHYEQYF.